This T cell receptor beta chain was sequenced for a study of cytomegalovirus exposure and HLA in healthy donors. Here immunoSEQ multiplex PCR was the method, and the copy in TCRdb shows in-frame clones only, minus some. Here the sample spans about 130,000 clones, about 90% being singletons. CDR1 is GTSNPN, CDR2 SVGIG, per germline (reference sequence). V lost 2 bases, J lost 0 bases, and 13 bases lay in between. This CDR3 region has 15 residues. The TCR sequence derives from a man between 25 and 39 years old in good health and CMV-seronegative. The genes are TRBV30 and TRBJ1-2; possibly TRBD1 for D (6 bases). Specimen: PBMCs. CDR3 nucleotide sequence: TGTGCCTGGAGTCCCCTGGACAGTCCTAACTATGGCTACACCTTC. Translating gives CAWSPLDSPNYGYTF.